One sample yielded the 19 T cell receptor beta chains listed below, sequenced in a study of T cells in Graves' hyperthyroidism and ophthalmopathy. TCR beta CDR3 regions were amplified from RNA transcripts. HTBI primers were employed in a first-round RT-PCR of the TCR CDR3. A single record per CDR3 protein comes from TCRdb applying MiXCR to the multiplex PCR reads. Of roughly 290,000 distinct CDR3 sequences listed, about 13% are singletons. The specimen sequenced was blood. The receptors here all came from a woman aged 35 to 49 with Graves' hyperthyroidism.

The sample holds a few counts of this clonotype. The rearrangement joins TRBV29-1 to TRBJ2-2, with D unclear. Germline CDR1 is SQVTM and CDR2 is ANQGSEA. The CDR3 runs to 13 residues. V lost 7 bases and J lost 2, with 11 bases in between. CDR3 loop: CSAPRENTGELFF. The CDR3 DNA follows: TGCAGCGCCCCTAGGGAAAACACCGGGGAGCTGTTTTTT.

V usage is TRBV5-1 and J usage is TRBJ2-1; 10 bases are shared with TRBD1. The germline V gene has CDR1 SGHRS and CDR2 YFSETQ. CDR3 length equals 14 residues. V shed 8 bases, J shed 7 bases, and the junction held 9 bases outside the gene matches. DNA of the CDR3: TGCGCCAGTTCTGACAGGGGGCGCGCTAATGAGCAGTTCTTC. This sequence encodes CASSDRGRANEQFF.

This clonotype showed up many times. The chain has TRBV12-3 or TRBV12-4 and TRBJ1-1, with 7 nucleotides matching TRBD1. The ends lost 5 bases at V and 1 base at J; junction bases unmatched: 4. This CDR3 has 14 residues. The CDR3 here is CASSATGRNTEAFF. As DNA, the CDR3 is TGTGCCAGCAGTGCGACAGGGAGGAACACTGAAGCTTTCTTT.

This clonotype was detected ten times or more. The V gene is TRBV11-3, the J gene TRBJ2-3; D is undetermined. The CDR3 runs to 12 residues. CDR1 and CDR2 (germline): SGHNT, YENEEA. V was clipped by 5 bases and J by 4 bases, with 7 bases between them. The CDR3 reads CASSRVADTQYF. The CDR3 DNA reads TGTGCCAGCAGCAGGGTGGCAGATACGCAGTATTTT.

This clonotype was observed at least ten times. The rearrangement uses TRBV6-1 and TRBJ2-2, with D perhaps TRBD1 (5 bases). The CDR3 is 14 amino acids. Germline CDR1 reads MNHNS; CDR2 reads SASEGT. V gave up 5 bases and J gave up 5 bases, with 12 bases separating them. CDR3: CASSWGAGTGELFF. The CDR3 nucleotides are TGTGCCAGCAGTTGGGGCGCAGGTACCGGGGAGCTGTTTTTT.

This clonotype appeared many times. CDR3 loop: CAWSDQGTGSNQPQHF. In nucleotides, the CDR3 is TGTGCCTGGAGTGACCAAGGGACAGGGAGCAATCAGCCCCAGCATTTT. This chain links TRBV30 with TRBJ1-5; 9 positions agree with TRBD1. This CDR3 contains 16 residues. Germline trimming cut 1 base from V and 1 base from J; bases unmatched to any gene: 5. Germline CDR1 reads GTSNPN; CDR2 reads SVGIG (reference sequence).

There are many counts of this clonotype. The chain combines TRBV20-1 with TRBJ1-1, with a tentative D call TRBD1 (6 bases). Germline V gene sequence: CDR1 DFQATT, CDR2 SNEGSKA (reference sequence). This CDR3 is built from 13 residues. The V end lost 6 bases, the J end lost 5 bases, and 16 bases lay between the germline ends. The CDR3, as DNA: TGCAGTGCCTATCGCGGGGGCCAGACTGAAGCTTTCTTT. Translating it yields CSAYRGGQTEAFF.

This clonotype has at least ten counts. V and J are TRBV12-3 or TRBV12-4 and TRBJ1-6; tentative D call: TRBD1 (5 bases). V dropped 6 bases and J dropped 8 bases, with 14 bases sitting between them. CDR3 length: 14 amino acids. CDR3 amino acids: CASSYMDTDSPLHF. In DNA form, the CDR3 reads TGTGCCAGCAGCTATATGGACACGGATTCACCCCTCCACTTT.

About this clonotype itself: A much larger clone lies one base from this, so it may be a read error. The V gene is TRBV12-3 or TRBV12-4, the J gene TRBJ1-1; D is perhaps TRBD1 (5 bases). This CDR3 has 13 amino acids. Trimming shortened V by 6 bases and J by 1 base, and 9 bases separated the two germline ends. The CDR3 reads CASSSTANTEAFF. As DNA, the CDR3 is TGTGCCAGCAGCTCGACAGCGAACACTGAAGCTTTCTTT.

Of note for this clonotype: Just one base apart from a much larger clone, this may be a read error. The chain joins TRBV18 to TRBJ2-7; a possible D gene is TRBD2 (6 bases). Germline-derived CDR1 and CDR2 are KGHSH and LQKENI. The V and J ends lost 8 bases and 0 bases respectively, with 14 bases between them. The CDR3 is made up of 14 amino acids. This chain's CDR3 is CASPGGANSYEQYF. CDR3 bases: TGTGCCAGCCCGGGCGGGGCCAACTCCTACGAGCAGTACTTC.

This clonotype has only a few counts. The chain links TRBV6-1 to TRBJ1-4; tentatively, D is TRBD1 (5 bases). Germline V gives CDR1 MNHNS, CDR2 SASEGT. Trimming removed 7 bases at V and 7 bases at J, with 13 bases between. The CDR3 spans 13 residues. The CDR3, as DNA: TGTGCCAGCACCTTAGGGAGGGGTGAAAAACTGTTTTTT. This codes for CASTLGRGEKLFF.

This clonotype was seen many times. V and J are TRBV7-9 and TRBJ2-7, with a tentative D call TRBD2 (6 bases). Germline CDR1 SEHNR, CDR2 FQNEAQ (reference sequence). CDR3 length: 15 amino acids. Trimming cost V 8 bases and J 6 bases, with 23 bases left between them. CDR3: CASGALSGGTAEQYF. The CDR3 DNA reads as TGTGCCAGCGGGGCCCTGAGTGGCGGGACCGCCGAGCAGTACTTC.

At least ten counts were recorded for this clonotype. CDR3: CASIKTGAREPQHF. The CDR3 DNA is TGTGCCAGCATTAAAACGGGGGCGCGGGAGCCCCAGCATTTT. This chain uses TRBV6-1 with TRBJ1-5, with a weak D call TRBD1 (6 bases). The CDR3 contains 14 residues. Per germline, CDR1 MNHNS and CDR2 SASEGT. V dropped 7 bases and J dropped 8 bases, with 18 bases sitting between them.

This clonotype is termed medium-sized. The V call is TRBV6-1, the J call TRBJ1-6; maybe TRBD1 (6 bases). CDR3 length equals 14 residues. Between the trimmed V and J ends, which lost 6 bases and 10 bases, there was a span of 16 bases. Germline V gives CDR1 MNHNS, CDR2 SASEGT. CDR3 region: CASRQGSSLSPLHF. CDR3 in DNA: TGTGCCAGCAGACAGGGATCGAGTCTCTCACCCCTCCACTTT.

In this sample, this clonotype turned up a few times. V is TRBV12-3 or TRBV12-4 and J is TRBJ1-5; D gene ambiguous. Trimming pared 3 bases from V and 7 bases from J, leaving 7 bases between. CDR3 length equals 12 residues. This CDR3 is CASSFVVQPQHF. CDR3 coding DNA: TGTGCCAGCAGTTTTGTAGTCCAGCCCCAGCATTTT.

This clonotype was found once. The rearrangement links TRBV6-2 or TRBV6-3 to TRBJ2-5, with 13 bases that match TRBD2. V lost 6 bases and J lost 5; bases outside the gene matches: 6. There are 15 residues in the CDR3. Germline values: CDR1 MNHEY, CDR2 SVGEGT. CDR3 bases: TGTGCCAGCAGGAGGACTAGCGGGAGTTGGGAGACCCAGTACTTC. This sequence encodes CASRRTSGSWETQYF.

In this sample, this clonotype turned up a few times. This chain links TRBV5-6 with TRBJ2-1; D is unclear. CDR1 SGHDT and CDR2 YYEEEE come from the germline V gene. V shed 4 bases and J shed 6 bases, with 14 bases lying between them. CDR3 length: 14 residues. The CDR3 DNA follows: TGTGCCAGCAGCCAGGTCGTAAAGGGCAATGAGCAGTTCTTC. Its translation is CASSQVVKGNEQFF.

The table lists this clonotype with many counts. The V call is TRBV28, the J call TRBJ1-2, with D perhaps TRBD1 (5 bases). The CDR3 loop spans 14 amino acids. The ends were cut back, 8 bases at V and 2 bases at J, with 15 bases in the middle. CDR1 is MDHEN, CDR2 SYDVKM, per germline. As DNA, the CDR3 is TGTGCCAGCCGCCCCCGGGGGTCAAACTATGGCTACACCTTC. This translates into CASRPRGSNYGYTF.

The rearrangement uses TRBV9 and TRBJ2-1; 7 bases map to TRBD2. Germline V gene lookup returns CDR1 SGDLS and CDR2 YYNGEE. This CDR3 has 15 amino acids. J gave up 3 bases and V 3 bases, and 6 bases lay outside the gene matches. Written as DNA, the CDR3 is TGTGCCAGCAGCGACCCAGGACTAGACTACAATGAGCAGTTCTTC. Its protein product is CASSDPGLDYNEQFF.